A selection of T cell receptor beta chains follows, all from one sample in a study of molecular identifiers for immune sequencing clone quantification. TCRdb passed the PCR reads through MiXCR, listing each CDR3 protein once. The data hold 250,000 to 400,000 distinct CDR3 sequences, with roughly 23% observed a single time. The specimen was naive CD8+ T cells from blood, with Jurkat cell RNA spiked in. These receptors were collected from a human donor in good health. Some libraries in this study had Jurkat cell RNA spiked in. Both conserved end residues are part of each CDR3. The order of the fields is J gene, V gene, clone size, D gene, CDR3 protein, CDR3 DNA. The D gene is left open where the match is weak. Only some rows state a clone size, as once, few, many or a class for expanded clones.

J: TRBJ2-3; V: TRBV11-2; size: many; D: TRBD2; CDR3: CASSFGRDYDTDTQYF; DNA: TGTGCCAGCAGCTTCGGCCGGGACTATGACACAGATACGCAGTATTTT
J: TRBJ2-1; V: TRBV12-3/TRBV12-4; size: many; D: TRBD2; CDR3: CASSFGTSGRLSNEQFF; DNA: TGTGCCAGCAGTTTCGGGACTAGCGGGAGGTTGTCAAATGAGCAGTTCTTC
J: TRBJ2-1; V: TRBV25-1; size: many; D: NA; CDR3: CASTERGRAGYNEQFF; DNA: TGTGCCAGCACCGAAAGGGGGAGGGCCGGCTACAATGAGCAGTTCTTC
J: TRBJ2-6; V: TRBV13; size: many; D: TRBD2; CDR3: CASSRYTSGGYSGANVLTF; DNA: TGTGCCAGCAGCCGATATACTAGCGGGGGCTACTCTGGGGCCAACGTCCTGACTTTC
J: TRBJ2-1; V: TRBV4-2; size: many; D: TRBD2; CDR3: CASSPARGGGNEQFF; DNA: TGTGCCAGCAGCCCCGCTCGGGGCGGGGGTAATGAGCAGTTCTTC
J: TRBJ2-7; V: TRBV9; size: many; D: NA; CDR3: CASSPGGSGEQYF; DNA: TGTGCCAGCAGCCCAGGGGGGTCCGGAGAGCAGTACTTC
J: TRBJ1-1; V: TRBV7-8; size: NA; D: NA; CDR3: CASSFAGTEASF; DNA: TGTGCCAGCAGCTTCGCTGGCACTGAAGCTTCCTTT
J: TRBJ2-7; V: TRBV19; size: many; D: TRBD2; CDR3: CASSLTSGNEQYF; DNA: TGTGCCAGTAGTTTGACTAGCGGGAACGAGCAGTACTTC
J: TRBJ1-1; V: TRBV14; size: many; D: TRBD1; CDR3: CASSQVPGGIFNTEAFF; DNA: TGTGCCAGCAGCCAAGTCCCAGGGGGCATCTTTAACACTGAAGCTTTCTTT
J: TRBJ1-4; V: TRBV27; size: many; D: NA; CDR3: CATPRATNEKLFF; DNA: TGTGCCACCCCCCGGGCGACTAATGAAAAACTGTTTTTT
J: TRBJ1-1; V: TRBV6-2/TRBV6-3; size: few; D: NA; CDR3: CASSYYRTEAFF; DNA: TGTGCCAGCAGTTATTATCGGACTGAAGCTTTCTTT
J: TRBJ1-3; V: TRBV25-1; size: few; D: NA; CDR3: CASSGYRDTRLNTIYF; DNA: TGTGCCAGCTCGGGGTACCGGGACACACGCTTAAACACCATATATTTT
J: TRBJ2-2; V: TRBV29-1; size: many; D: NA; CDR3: CSVELAKALTGELFF; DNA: TGCAGCGTTGAGCTAGCGAAAGCCCTTACCGGGGAGCTGTTTTTT
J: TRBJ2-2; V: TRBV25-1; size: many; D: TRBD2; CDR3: CASSESRGSTGELFF; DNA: TGTGCCAGCAGTGAAAGTCGCGGGAGCACCGGGGAGCTGTTTTTT
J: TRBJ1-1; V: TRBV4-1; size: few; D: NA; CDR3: CASSQDDGTTEAFF; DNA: TGCGCCAGCAGCCAAGATGACGGAACCACTGAAGCTTTCTTT
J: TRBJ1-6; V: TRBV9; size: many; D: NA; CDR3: CASSTGIGNSPLHF; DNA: TGTGCCAGCAGCACGGGGATCGGGAATTCACCCCTCCACTTT
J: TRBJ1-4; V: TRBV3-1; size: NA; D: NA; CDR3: CASSQDTGRITNEKLFF; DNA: TGTGCCAGCAGCCAAGACACAGGGCGTATTACTAATGAAAAACTGTTTTTT
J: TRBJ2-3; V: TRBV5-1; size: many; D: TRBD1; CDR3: CASGPGQVSTDTQYF; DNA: TGCGCCAGCGGGCCCGGACAGGTTAGCACAGATACGCAGTATTTT
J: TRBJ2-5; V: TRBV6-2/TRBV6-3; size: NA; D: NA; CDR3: CASSYSNRGQETQHF; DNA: TGTGCCAGCAGTTACTCGAATAGGGGCCAAGAGACCCAGCACTTC
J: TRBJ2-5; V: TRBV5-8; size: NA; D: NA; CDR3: CTSSPISPETQYF; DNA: TGTACCAGCAGCCCGATCAGCCCAGAGACCCAGTACTTC
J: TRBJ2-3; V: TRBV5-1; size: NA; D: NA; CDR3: CASSLSGGLSTDTQYF; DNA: TGCGCCAGCAGCTTATCGGGGGGCCTCAGCACAGATACGCAGTATTTT
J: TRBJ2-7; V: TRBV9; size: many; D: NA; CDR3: CASSEAPGYEQYF; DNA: TGTGCCAGCAGCGAGGCCCCCGGGTACGAGCAGTACTTC
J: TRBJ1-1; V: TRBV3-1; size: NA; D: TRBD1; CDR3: CAGPLAGTAMNTEAFF; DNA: TGTGCCGGGCCCTTGGCGGGGACAGCCATGAACACTGAAGCTTTCTTT
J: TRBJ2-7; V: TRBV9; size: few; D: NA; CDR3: CASSGGNKQGYEQYF; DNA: TGTGCCAGCAGCGGAGGAAATAAACAGGGTTACGAGCAGTACTTC
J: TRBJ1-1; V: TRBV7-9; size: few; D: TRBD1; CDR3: CASGGSRGRTEAFF; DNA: TGTGCCAGCGGAGGGAGCAGGGGGCGAACTGAAGCTTTCTTT
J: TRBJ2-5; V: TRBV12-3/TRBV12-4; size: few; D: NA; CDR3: CASSIRDNKFQETQYF; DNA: TGTGCCAGCAGTATCCGGGACAATAAGTTCCAAGAGACCCAGTACTTC
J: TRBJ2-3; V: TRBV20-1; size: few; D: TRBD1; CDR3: CSAEGEGQLTDTQYF; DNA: TGCAGTGCCGAGGGCGAGGGACAGCTTACAGATACGCAGTATTTT
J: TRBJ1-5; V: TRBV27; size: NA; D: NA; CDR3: CASSHNRNQPQHF; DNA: TGTGCCAGCAGTCATAACAGGAATCAGCCCCAGCATTTT
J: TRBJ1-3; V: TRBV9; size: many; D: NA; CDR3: CASSAYGRNSGNTIYF; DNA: TGTGCCAGCAGCGCATATGGACGGAACTCTGGAAACACCATATATTTT
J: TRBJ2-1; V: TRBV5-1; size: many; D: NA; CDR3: CASSLAGREQFF; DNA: TGCGCCAGCAGCTTGGCGGGACGTGAGCAGTTCTTC
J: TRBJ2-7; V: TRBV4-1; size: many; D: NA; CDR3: CASSLDVGSSYEQYF; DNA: TGCGCCAGCAGCCTGGACGTGGGCAGCTCCTACGAGCAGTACTTC
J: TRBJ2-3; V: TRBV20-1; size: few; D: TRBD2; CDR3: CSARARLADSTDTQYF; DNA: TGCAGTGCTAGAGCCAGACTAGCGGATAGCACAGATACGCAGTATTTT
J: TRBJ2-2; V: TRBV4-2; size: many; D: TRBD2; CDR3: CASSQATGTSGHTGELFF; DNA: TGTGCCAGCAGCCAAGCAACCGGGACTAGCGGCCACACCGGGGAGCTGTTTTTT
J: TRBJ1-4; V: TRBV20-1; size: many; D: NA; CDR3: CSARTATNEKLFF; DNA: TGCAGTGCTAGGACAGCAACTAATGAAAAACTGTTTTTT
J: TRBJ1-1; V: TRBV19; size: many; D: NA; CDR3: CASSTTNTEAFF; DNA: TGTGCCAGTAGTACAACAAACACTGAAGCTTTCTTT
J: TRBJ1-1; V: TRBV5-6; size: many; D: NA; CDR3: CASSLGRGNNLNTEAFF; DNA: TGTGCCAGCAGCTTGGGCAGGGGAAATAATTTGAACACTGAAGCTTTCTTT
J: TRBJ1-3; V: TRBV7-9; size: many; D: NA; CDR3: CASSAPYIGVAGNTIYF; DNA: TGTGCCAGCAGCGCACCCTATATTGGGGTGGCTGGAAACACCATATATTTT
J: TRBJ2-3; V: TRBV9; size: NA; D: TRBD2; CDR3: CASSVDSSGRWADTQYF; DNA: TGTGCCAGCAGCGTAGATAGTAGCGGGAGGTGGGCAGATACGCAGTATTTT
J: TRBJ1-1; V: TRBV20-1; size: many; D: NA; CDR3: CSASSGLRKNTEAFF; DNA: TGCAGTGCTAGCTCGGGGTTGCGTAAGAACACTGAAGCTTTCTTT
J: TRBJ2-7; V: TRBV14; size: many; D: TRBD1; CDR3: CASSLRGLSEQYF; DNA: TGTGCCAGCAGCCTCAGGGGGCTCTCCGAGCAGTACTTC